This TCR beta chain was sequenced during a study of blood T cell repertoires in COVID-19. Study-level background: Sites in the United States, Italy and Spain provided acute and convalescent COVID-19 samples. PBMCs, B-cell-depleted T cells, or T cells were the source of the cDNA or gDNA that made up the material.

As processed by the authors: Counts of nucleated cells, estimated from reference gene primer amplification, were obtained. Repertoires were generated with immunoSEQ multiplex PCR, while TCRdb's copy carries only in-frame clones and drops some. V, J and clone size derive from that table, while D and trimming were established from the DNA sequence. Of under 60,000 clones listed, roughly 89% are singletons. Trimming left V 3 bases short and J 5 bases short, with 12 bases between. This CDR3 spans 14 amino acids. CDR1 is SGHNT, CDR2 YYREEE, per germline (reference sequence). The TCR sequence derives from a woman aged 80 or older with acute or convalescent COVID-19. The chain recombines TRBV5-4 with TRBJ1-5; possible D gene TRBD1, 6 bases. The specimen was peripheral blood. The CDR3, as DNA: TGTGCCAGCAGCTCCGGGGGGGCGCATCAGCCCCAGCATTTT. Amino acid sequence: CASSSGGAHQPQHF.